The present T cell receptor (beta chain) was sequenced within a study of beta chain features in type 1 diabetes. In this sample, this clone turned up a few times. A CD45RO/CCR7/CD25/CD127/CD95/CD27 panel sorted naive, central memory, regulatory and stem cell-like memory CD4+ cells. CDR1 SEHNR and CDR2 FQNEAQ come from the germline V gene (reference sequence). This CDR3 is 15 amino acids long. V was clipped by 3 bases and J by 2 bases; unmatched bases: 7. Expressed TCRB transcripts were sequenced because the entire RNA isolate underwent reverse transcription. Assay: immunoSEQ multiplex PCR; the TCRdb copy retains only in-frame clones and omits some. Found here are about 210,000 clones, approximately 10% of them singletons; the top ten hold about 1.2%.

This chain uses TRBV7-9 with TRBJ2-7; 7 bases match TRBD1. Sample: central memory CD4+ T cells from blood. This TCR came from a man aged 18-30 years in good health. In DNA, the CDR3 is TGTGCCAGCAGCTTCCCGAGCCAGGGGGCCTACGAGCAGTACTTC. Its protein product is CASSFPSQGAYEQYF.